This entry features one TCR beta chain sequence. Which antigen it targets is not known. Per-base quality was not reported, and no clone a single base away is much larger than it. The data were obtained in a study of control samples from healthy donors and cancer patients (dated by TCRdb to 2020 to 2022). From its cysteine to its phenylalanine, the CDR3 spans 14 amino acids. CDR3 DNA is the only sequence kept; it has 42 bases, read in frame from the first base. For this chain, trimming is 1 base at the V end and 2 bases at the J end, and the number of junction bases without a gene match is 2. The germline V gene encodes CDR1 SGHNT and CDR2 YYREEE (reference sequence). Receptor libraries were prepared by the immunoSEQ multiplex PCR assay. TCRdb took over this immuneACCESS table, retaining in-frame rearrangements with V and J assigned. Such tables are incomplete; in checked studies, under half of the missing clones stem from an unresolved V gene, and the remainder is unexplained. This sample gives fewer than 120,000 clones in total; 88% of them show up just once. The biggest ten clones account for about 3.7% of the sample.

The sample taken for sequencing was PBMCs. This clonotype was sampled from a woman aged 55-69 years with lung cancer. Recombination connected TRBV5-4 to TRBJ1-2, with 7 central nucleotides matching TRBD1. The sequence in DNA is TGTGCCAGCAGCTTGAAGGGACAGAACTATGGCTACACCTTC. This yields the protein CASSLKGQNYGYTF.